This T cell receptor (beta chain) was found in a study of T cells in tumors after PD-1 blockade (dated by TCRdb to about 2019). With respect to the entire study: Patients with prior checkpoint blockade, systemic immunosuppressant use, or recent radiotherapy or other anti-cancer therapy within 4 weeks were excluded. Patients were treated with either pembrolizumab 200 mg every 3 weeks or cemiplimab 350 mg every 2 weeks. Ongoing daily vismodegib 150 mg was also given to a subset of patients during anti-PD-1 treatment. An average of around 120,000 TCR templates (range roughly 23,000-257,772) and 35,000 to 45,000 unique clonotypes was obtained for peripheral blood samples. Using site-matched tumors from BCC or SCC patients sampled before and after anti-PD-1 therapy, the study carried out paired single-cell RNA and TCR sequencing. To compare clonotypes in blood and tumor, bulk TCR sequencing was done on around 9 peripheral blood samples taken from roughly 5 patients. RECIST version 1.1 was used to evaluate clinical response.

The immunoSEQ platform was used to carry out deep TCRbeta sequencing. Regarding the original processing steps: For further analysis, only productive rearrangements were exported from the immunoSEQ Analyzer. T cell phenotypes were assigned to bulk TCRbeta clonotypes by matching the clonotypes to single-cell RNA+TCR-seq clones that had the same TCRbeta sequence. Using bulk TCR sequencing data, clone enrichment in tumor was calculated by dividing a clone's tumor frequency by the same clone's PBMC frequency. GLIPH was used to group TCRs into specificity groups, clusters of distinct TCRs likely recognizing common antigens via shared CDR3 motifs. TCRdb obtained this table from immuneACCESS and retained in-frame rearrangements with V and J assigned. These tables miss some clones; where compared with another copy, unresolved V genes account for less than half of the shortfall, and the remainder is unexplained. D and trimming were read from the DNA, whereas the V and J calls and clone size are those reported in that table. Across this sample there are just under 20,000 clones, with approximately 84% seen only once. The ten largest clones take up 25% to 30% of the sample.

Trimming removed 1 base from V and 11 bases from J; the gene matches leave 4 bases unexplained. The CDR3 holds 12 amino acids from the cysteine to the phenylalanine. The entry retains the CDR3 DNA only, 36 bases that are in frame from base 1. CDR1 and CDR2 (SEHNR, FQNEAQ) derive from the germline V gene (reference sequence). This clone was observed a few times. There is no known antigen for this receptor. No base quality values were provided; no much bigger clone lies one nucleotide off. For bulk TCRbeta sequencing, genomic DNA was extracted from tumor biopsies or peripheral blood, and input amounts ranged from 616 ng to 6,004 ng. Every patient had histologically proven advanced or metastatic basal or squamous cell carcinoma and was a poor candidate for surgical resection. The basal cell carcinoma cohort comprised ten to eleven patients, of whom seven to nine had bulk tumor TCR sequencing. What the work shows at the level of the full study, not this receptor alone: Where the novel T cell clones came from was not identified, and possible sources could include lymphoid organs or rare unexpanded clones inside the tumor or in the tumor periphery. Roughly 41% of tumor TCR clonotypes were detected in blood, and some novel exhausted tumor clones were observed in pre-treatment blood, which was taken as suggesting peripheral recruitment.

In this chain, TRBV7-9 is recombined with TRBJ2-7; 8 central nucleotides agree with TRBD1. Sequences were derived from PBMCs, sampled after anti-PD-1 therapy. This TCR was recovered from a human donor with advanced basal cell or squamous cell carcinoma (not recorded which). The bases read TGTGCCAGCAGCTTAGGACAGGGGTATGAGTACTTC. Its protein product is CASSLGQGYEYF.